This paragraph covers one TCR beta chain sequence. This record comes from a study of blood T cell repertoires in COVID-19. This table comes from immunoSEQ multiplex PCR, and its TCRdb copy is limited to in-frame clones, with some not included. The data show about 110,000 clones, approximately 70% seen once. The clonotype comes from a woman aged 55-69 years with acute or convalescent COVID-19. The sequencing sample was made of peripheral blood.

CDR3 region: CASSYSSKGNQPQHF. In nucleotides, the CDR3 is TGTGCCAGCAGTTACTCATCAAAGGGGAATCAGCCCCAGCATTTT. The V and J genes are TRBV6-5 and TRBJ1-5; D is perhaps TRBD1 (5 bases). Germline V lookup: CDR1 MNHEY, CDR2 SVGAGI. V was trimmed by 0 bases and J by 4 bases, leaving 10 bases between them. This CDR3 is built from 15 residues.